This T cell receptor (beta chain) was captured in a study of metastatic and nonmetastatic thyroid tumors. Study at large: The study looked at repertoires side by side in blood and in tumor or nodule tissue from malignant and benign thyroid patients. Regarding the study as a whole: In blood and tumor, TCR beta diversity was reportedly significantly higher in malignant thyroid tumors than in benign nodules.

CDR1 and CDR2 from the germline V gene are SQVTM and ANQGSEA. The CDR3 contains 10 residues. The V end lost 8 bases, the J end lost 8 bases, and 10 bases lay between the germline ends. This clone was seen repeatedly, ten times or more. Its antigen is still unknown. Other nucleotide sequences in the sample specify the same CDR3. None of the patients had undergone any treatment ahead of thyroid surgery. In the authors' workflow: A classifier of distant metastasis in papillary thyroid cancer was built from CDR3 differences (across clinicopathological groups). TCRdb reanalyzed the PCR reads with MiXCR. The V and J calls reflect TCRdb's pipeline rather than the authors' work. Of around 27,000 clones listed, about 16% are singletons.

Specimen: blood. The chain combines TRBV29-1 with TRBJ2-1; D not certain. The source of this sequence is a female donor with papillary thyroid cancer or a benign thyroid nodule (not recorded which). Some clones in this sample may be carry-over from other donors' samples. As DNA, the CDR3 is TGCAGCACCTTGTTGGATGAGCAGTTCTTC. Its protein product is CSTLLDEQFF.